This T cell receptor beta chain was recovered during a study of T cells after yellow fever vaccination. Study outcomes and limitations: A limited proportion of clonotypes was detected within both the CD4 and CD8 compartments. On re-exposure, the response was weaker but peaked faster, at day 5 versus 15. Once the booster was given, most primary-vaccination clones reappeared, at over 95% for CD4 and over 70% for CD8.

This clonotype was picked up a small number of times. Its antigen is as yet unknown. TCRdb redid the calling of the 5' RACE reads with MiXCR, one entry per CDR3 protein. The data show 300,000 to 400,000 distinct CDR3 sequences, 7.5% to 9% seen once. The CDR3 extends over 15 amino acids. Germline assignment: CDR1 DFQATT and CDR2 SNEGSKA (reference sequence). The V gene lost 3 bases and the J gene lost 3 bases, with 17 bases spanning the gap. The chain uses TRBV20-1 and TRBJ1-2, with no clear D. This sequence was found in a man younger than 30 who received the YFV17D yellow fever vaccine. Sequencing used PBMCs, obtained on the day of the first yellow fever vaccination. CDR3 DNA: TGCAGTGCTAGGAGGCCCTATAGAGGAGACTATGGCTACACCTTC. As protein: CSARRPYRGDYGYTF.